This record concerns one T cell receptor (beta chain) sequence. Its antigen is as yet unknown. The repertoire was sequenced with immunoSEQ multiplex PCR; TCRdb's copy has only in-frame clones and lacks some. The repertoire holds 110,000 to 150,000 clones, with approximately 93% as singletons. With 8 bases removed from V and 4 bases from J, the gap between germline ends came to 11 bases. Germline V lookup: CDR1 LNHDA, CDR2 SQIVND (reference sequence). The CDR3 is 13 residues long. This sample is part of a study of T cell responses to AZD1222 COVID-19 vaccine. Whole-study findings and limits: Seropositive AZD1222 recipients at baseline numbered only five or six. Donors were largely white British and mainly female; clonal diversity was possibly underestimated.

Material: peripheral blood, obtained on day 0 of AZD1222 vaccination. This clonotype was sampled from an adult in good health. The V and J genes are TRBV19 and TRBJ1-4, with D maybe TRBD1 (5 bases). CDR3 DNA sequence: TGTGCCAGTCAGGGCAGGCTTAATGAAAAACTGTTTTTT. Translated: CASQGRLNEKLFF.